This TCR beta chain was captured by sequencing in a study of cytomegalovirus exposure and HLA in healthy donors. A multiplex PCR was run with 60 Vbeta primers and 13 Jbeta primers. Method: immunoSEQ multiplex PCR; TCRdb's copy keeps in-frame clones and lacks some. The table includes about 120,000 clones, approximately 80% detected once. As concerns this clone: What it recognizes is unknown.

Notes on the study in general: Later analysis associated a missense DCLRE1C variant with TCR beta V- and J-gene trimming. Presence/absence analyses rested on an assumption that sequencing depth was roughly uniform across donors. According to an earlier analysis, most TCR beta V segments yielded productive rearrangements about 87% or about 30% of the time. TCR sequences were mostly rare, though some public TCRs occurred in many donors.

Looked up from germline, CDR1 is SGHTS and CDR2 is YDEGEE. The CDR3 is 16 residues long. The V end was cut by 4 bases, the J end by 7 bases, with 20 bases between. This clonotype originated in a man between 40 and 49 years old in good health and CMV-seronegative. The sample taken for sequencing was PBMCs. V is TRBV5-8 and J is TRBJ1-4; no clear D gene. The CDR3 sequence is CASSGGTSGAGEKLFF. The CDR3 nucleotides read TGTGCCAGCAGCGGAGGTACCTCAGGAGCAGGTGAAAAACTGTTTTTT.